This entry concerns a single T cell receptor beta chain. Its antigen remains unidentified. The source of the sample is a study of cytomegalovirus exposure and HLA in healthy donors. Study outcomes and limitations: As confirmed in vitro, a few CMV-associated chains were specific for CMV antigens.

The CDR3 is made up of 14 amino acids. V lost 3 bases to trimming and J lost 5 bases; unmatched junction nucleotides: 3. Per the germline V gene, CDR1 is SGHVS and CDR2 is FNYEAQ. Sequenced by immunoSEQ multiplex PCR; TCRdb stores in-frame clones only, minus some. The sample has approximately 60,000 clones, under 95% seen once. Material for sequencing was PBMCs. This rearrangement joins TRBV7-6 to TRBJ2-7; 11 bases are shared with TRBD2. The source of this sequence is a woman between 18 and 29 years old in good health and CMV-seronegative. CDR3 nucleotide sequence: TGTGCCAGCAGCTTCACTAGCGGGAGCCACGAGCAGTACTTC. Its translation: CASSFTSGSHEQYF.